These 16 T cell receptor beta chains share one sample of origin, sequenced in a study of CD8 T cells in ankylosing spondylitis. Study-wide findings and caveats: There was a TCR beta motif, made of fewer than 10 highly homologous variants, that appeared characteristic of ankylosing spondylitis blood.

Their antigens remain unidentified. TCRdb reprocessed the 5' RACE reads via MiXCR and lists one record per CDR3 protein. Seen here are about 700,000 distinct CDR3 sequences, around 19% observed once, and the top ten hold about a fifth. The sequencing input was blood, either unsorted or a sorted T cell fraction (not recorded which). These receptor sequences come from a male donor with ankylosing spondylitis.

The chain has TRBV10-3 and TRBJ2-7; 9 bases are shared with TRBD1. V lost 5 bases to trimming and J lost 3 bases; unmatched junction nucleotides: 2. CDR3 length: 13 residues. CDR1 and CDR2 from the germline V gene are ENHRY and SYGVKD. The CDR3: CAISQTGGYEQYF. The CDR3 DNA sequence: TGTGCCATCAGTCAGACAGGGGGCTACGAGCAGTACTTC.

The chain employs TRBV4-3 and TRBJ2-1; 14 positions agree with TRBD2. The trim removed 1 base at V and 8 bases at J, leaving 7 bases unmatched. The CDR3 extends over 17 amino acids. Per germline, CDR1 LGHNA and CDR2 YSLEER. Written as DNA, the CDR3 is TGCGCCAGCAGCCAAGGACTAGCGGGAGGGCCCGGGGATGAGCAGTTCTTC. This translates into CASSQGLAGGPGDEQFF.

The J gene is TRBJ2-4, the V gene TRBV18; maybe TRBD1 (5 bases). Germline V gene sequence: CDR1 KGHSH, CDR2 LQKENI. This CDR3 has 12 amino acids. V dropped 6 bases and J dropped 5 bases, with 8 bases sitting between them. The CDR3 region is CASSEGENIQYF. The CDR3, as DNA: TGTGCCAGCTCTGAAGGGGAAAACATTCAGTACTTC.

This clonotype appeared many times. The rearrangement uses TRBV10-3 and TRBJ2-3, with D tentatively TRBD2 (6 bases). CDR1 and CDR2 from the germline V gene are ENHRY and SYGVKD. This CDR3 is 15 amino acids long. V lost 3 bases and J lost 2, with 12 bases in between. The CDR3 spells CAISDGTSDTDTQYF. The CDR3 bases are TGTGCCATCAGTGATGGGACTTCGGACACAGATACGCAGTATTTT.

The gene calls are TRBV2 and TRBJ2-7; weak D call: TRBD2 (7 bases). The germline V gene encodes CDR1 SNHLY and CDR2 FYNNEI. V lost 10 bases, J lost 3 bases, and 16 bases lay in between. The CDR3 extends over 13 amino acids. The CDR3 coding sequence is TGTGCCATCCGGGGGGCGAAAGTCTACGAGCAGTACTTC. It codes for CAIRGAKVYEQYF.

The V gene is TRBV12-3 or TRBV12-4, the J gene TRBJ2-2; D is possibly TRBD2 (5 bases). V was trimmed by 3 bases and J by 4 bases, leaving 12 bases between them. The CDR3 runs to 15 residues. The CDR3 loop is CASSFLLASTGELFF. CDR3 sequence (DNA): TGTGCCAGCAGTTTTTTGCTAGCCTCCACCGGGGAGCTGTTTTTT.

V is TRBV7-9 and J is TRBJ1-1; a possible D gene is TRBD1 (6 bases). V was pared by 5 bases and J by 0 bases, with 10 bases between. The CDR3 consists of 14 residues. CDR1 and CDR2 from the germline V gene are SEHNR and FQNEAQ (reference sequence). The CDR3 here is CASSKQGMNTEAFF. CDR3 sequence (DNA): TGTGCCAGCAGCAAACAGGGAATGAACACTGAAGCTTTCTTT.

The CDR3 DNA follows: TGCGCCAGCAGCTCTAAGGCCCGGGACAGTTCATCGACTGGCTACACCTTC. Its translation: CASSSKARDSSSTGYTF. V is TRBV5-1 and J is TRBJ1-2; 7 nucleotides agree with TRBD1. V gave up 3 bases and J gave up 7 bases; unmatched junction bases: 18. CDR1 and CDR2 (germline): SGHRS, YFSETQ. The CDR3 has 17 amino acids.

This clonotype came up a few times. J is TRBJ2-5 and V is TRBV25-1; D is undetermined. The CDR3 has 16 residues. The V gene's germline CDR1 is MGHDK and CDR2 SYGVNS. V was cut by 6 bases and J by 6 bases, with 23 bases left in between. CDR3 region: CASSHLCHPIPKTQYF. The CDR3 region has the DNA TGTGCCAGCAGCCATCTCTGTCACCCAATCCCTAAGACCCAGTACTTC.

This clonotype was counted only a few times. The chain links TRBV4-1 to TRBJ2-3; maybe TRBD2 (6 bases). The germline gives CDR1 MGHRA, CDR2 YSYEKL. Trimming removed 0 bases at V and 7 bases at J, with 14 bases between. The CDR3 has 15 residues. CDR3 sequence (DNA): TGCGCCAGCAGCCAAGATTTGACTAGTAGAAATACGCAGTATTTT. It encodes CASSQDLTSRNTQYF.

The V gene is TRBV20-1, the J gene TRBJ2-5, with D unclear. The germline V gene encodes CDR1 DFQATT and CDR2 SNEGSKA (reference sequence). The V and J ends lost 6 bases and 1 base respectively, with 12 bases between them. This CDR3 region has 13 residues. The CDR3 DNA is TGCAGTGCCGATAGTCCGGGCCAAGAGACCCAGTACTTC. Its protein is CSADSPGQETQYF.

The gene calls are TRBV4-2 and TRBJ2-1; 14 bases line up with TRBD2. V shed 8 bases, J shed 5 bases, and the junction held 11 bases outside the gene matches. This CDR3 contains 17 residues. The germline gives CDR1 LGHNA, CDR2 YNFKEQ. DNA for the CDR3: TGTGCCAGCGGACTCCCGGGACTAGCGGGGGAAGACAATGAGCAGTTCTTC. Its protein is CASGLPGLAGEDNEQFF.

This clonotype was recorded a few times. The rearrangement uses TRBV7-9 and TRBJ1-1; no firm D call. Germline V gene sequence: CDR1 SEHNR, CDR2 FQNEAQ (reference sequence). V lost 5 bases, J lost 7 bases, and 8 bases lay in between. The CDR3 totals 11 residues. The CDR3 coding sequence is TGTGCCAGCAGCCGGGGAATTGAAGCTTTCTTT. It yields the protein CASSRGIEAFF.

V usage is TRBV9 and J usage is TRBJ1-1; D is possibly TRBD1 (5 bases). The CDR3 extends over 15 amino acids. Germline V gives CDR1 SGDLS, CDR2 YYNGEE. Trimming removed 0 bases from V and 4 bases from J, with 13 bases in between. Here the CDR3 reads CASSVGGVGVTEAFF. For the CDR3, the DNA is TGTGCCAGCAGCGTAGGGGGCGTGGGGGTCACTGAAGCTTTCTTT.

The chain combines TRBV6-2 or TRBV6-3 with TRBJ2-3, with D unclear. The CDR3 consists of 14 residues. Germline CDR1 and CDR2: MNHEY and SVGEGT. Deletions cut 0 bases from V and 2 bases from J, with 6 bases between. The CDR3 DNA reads TGTGCCAGCAGTTACTCCCTCCCCACAGATACGCAGTATTTT. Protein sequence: CASSYSLPTDTQYF.

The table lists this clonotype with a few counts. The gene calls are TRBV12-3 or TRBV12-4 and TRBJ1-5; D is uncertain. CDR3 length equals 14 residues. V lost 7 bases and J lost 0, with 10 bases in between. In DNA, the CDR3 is TGTGCCAGCACCGATGACTATAGCAATCAGCCCCAGCATTTT. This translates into CASTDDYSNQPQHF.